The 16 T cell receptor delta chains in this list originate from one sample, sequenced in a study of γδ T cells in repeated Plasmodium falciparum infection. Flow sorting of PBMC yielded separate Vgamma9/Vdelta2+ and Vdelta2-negative gammadelta T cell populations for bulk repertoire analysis. TCRdb reprocessed the multiplex PCR reads using CATT. This sample has 90,000 or so delta-chain clones, with more than 0.85% found just once. Material: gamma-delta T cells from blood. The receptors stem from a pool of human donors (malaria-infected and uninfected, not separated).

This chain links TRDV2 with TRDJ1; 11 bases are shared with TRDD3. In the absence of a J gene in TCRdb, the DNA was matched to germline to assign it here. The CDR3 totals 19 residues. Trimming removed 0 bases from V and 0 bases from J; junction bases left unmatched: 11. CDR1 is GEAIGNYY and CDR2 is EKD in the germline V gene. Here the CDR3 reads CACDTLLLGDSPYTDKLIF. DNA of the CDR3: TGTGCCTGTGACACCTTGTTACTGGGGGATAGCCCGTACACCGATAAACTCATCTTT.

As regards this clone: The amino acid sequence in TCRdb belongs to a much larger clone and departs from this DNA's translation at residue 4, likely a sequencing read error; the sequence shown is translated from the DNA. The V gene is TRDV2, the J gene TRDJ1; TRDD3 matches 9 bases. Here the J gene came from matching the DNA to germline, since TCRdb omits it. This CDR3 comprises 19 residues. The germline V gene has CDR1 GEAIGNYY and CDR2 EKD. V shed 5 bases and J 0 bases; nucleotides not matched to a gene: 18. The CDR3 reads CACVSLTGGQTEYTDKLIF. The CDR3 coding sequence is TGTGCCTGTGTCTCTCTAACTGGGGGACAGACTGAGTACACCGATAAACTCATCTTT.

By share, this clone ranks as medium-sized. The same CDR3 is also encoded by other DNA sequences in this sample. The chain is built from TRDV1 and TRDJ1; D might be TRDD2 (5 bases). This CDR3 has 20 amino acids. CDR1 and CDR2 from the germline V gene are TSWWSYY and QGS. Trimming left V 2 bases short and J 2 bases short, with 27 bases between. The CDR3 nucleotides are TGTGCTCTTGGGGAAGGACCCGGCCTATCCTATGGAACGGGTACCGATAAACTCATCTTT. As protein: CALGEGPGLSYGTGTDKLIF.

This clone was observed many times. The protein TCRdb lists belongs to a much larger clone and differs from this DNA's translation at residue 5, which points to a read error; the protein shown is made from the DNA. The gene calls are TRDV2 and TRDJ1, with D possibly matching TRDD3 (6 bases). The CDR3 is 17 amino acids. Trimming left V 3 bases short and J 7 bases short, with 26 bases between. Germline V gene data show CDR1 as GEAIGNYY and CDR2 as EKD. In DNA form, the CDR3 reads TGTGCCTGTGACGCCCGTGTTGATACTGGGTGCGAGTGTAAACTCATCTTT. The encoded protein is CACDARVDTGCECKLIF.

Note on this clone: The protein held in TCRdb is that of a much larger clone and does not match this DNA's translation at residue 20, likely because of a read error; the protein shown is translated from the DNA. The chain has TRDV2 and TRDJ1; D perhaps matches TRDD3 (5 bases). The CDR3 covers 21 residues. CDR1 and CDR2 from the germline V gene are GEAIGNYY and EKD. The CDR3 loop is CACDTYREEEDIRGYTDKLTF. The CDR3 nucleotides read TGTGCCTGTGACACATATCGGGAAGAAGAGGATATCCGGGGGTACACCGATAAACTCACCTTT.

As to this clone: The likely explanation is a read error, given a far larger clone one base away. Other DNA sequences from this sample encode an identical CDR3 as well. The chain joins TRDV2 to TRDJ1; possible D gene TRDD3, 6 bases. The J gene, missing from TCRdb, was assigned here through DNA to germline matching. CDR1 is GEAIGNYY, CDR2 EKD, per germline. V was shortened by 7 bases and J by 0 bases, with 17 bases between the two germline ends. The CDR3 runs to 15 residues. The CDR3 is CACDAMGADTDKLIF. CDR3 coding DNA: TGTGCCTGCGACGCCATGGGGGCCGACACCGATAAACTCATCTTT.

To note about this clone: A single base separates this from a much larger clone, so it may be a read error. This chain uses TRDV1 with TRDJ1; 12 positions match TRDD3. No J gene is reported in TCRdb; it was inferred here by comparing the DNA with germline. J lost 1 base, V lost 2 bases, and 26 bases had no gene match. Germline V gene data show CDR1 as TSWWSYY and CDR2 as QGS. The CDR3 contains 24 residues. In DNA, the CDR3 is TGTGCTCTTGGGGAATCAAATTTCCCTACTAGACTCTGGGGGATACGTGTATCCACCGATAAACTCATCTTT. Translating gives CALGESNFPTRLWGIRVSTDKLIF.

Concerning this clone itself: This sequence is one base from a far larger clone and is likely a read error. The sample has other DNA sequences that encode this CDR3 too. The chain employs TRDV1 and TRDJ4, with 13 bases matching TRDD3. Since TCRdb gives no J gene, matching the DNA to germline was used here to assign it. CDR1 is TSWWSYY and CDR2 is QGS in the germline V gene. The CDR3 length is 23 residues. V gave up 0 bases and J gave up 0 bases; unmatched junction bases: 22. DNA of the CDR3: TGTGCTCTTGGGGAACTTCCAACCCGATCCATACTGGGGGATACGCTAACCCCCAGACCCCTGATCTTT. Amino acid sequence: CALGELPTRSILGDTLTPRPLIF.

This clone occurred a few times. TCRdb pairs this DNA with a much larger clone's protein that differs at residue 13, likely a read error; the protein shown was translated from the DNA. The chain joins TRDV1 to TRDJ1; TRDD3 matches at 8 bases. TCRdb records no J gene; here it was assigned by comparing the DNA to germline. Germline V gives CDR1 TSWWSYY, CDR2 QGS. V trimming: 4 bases; J trimming: 4 bases; junction bases outside the gene matches: 17. The CDR3 loop spans 18 amino acids. The CDR3 protein is CALGVSWGYHSYIDKLIF. The CDR3 DNA reads as TGTGCTCTTGGGGTCAGCTGGGGATACCACTCCTACATCGATAAACTCATCTTT.

Comment on this clone: The protein in TCRdb stems from a much larger clone and differs at residue 21 from this DNA's translation, likely a read error; here the protein is translated from the DNA. The V gene is given as TRDV1, and no J gene call is available; the D call of TRDD3 is as the table states it, not checked on the DNA. Germline assignment: CDR1 TSWWSYY and CDR2 QGS. The CDR3 extends over 23 amino acids. CDR3 protein: CALGELEGPTYANWGEYTDKPIF. As DNA, the CDR3 is TGTGCTCTTGGGGAACTAGAAGGTCCTACGTATGCTAACTGGGGGGAGTACACCGATAAACCCATCTTT.

For the V gene the call is TRDV2; the J gene has no call. The CDR3 is made up of 14 amino acids. CDR1 GEAIGNYY and CDR2 EKD come from the germline V gene. The CDR3 sequence is CACEQIRRREKRFF. For the CDR3, the DNA is TGTGCCTGTGAACAAATAAGGAGAAGAGAAAAAAGATTCTTT.

The sample holds many counts of this clone. TCRdb records a much larger clone's protein for this DNA, with a difference at residue 12 that likely arises from a read error; the protein given is the translation of the DNA. The V segment is TRDV2, and no J call was made. The germline V gene encodes CDR1 GEAIGNYY and CDR2 EKD. This CDR3 is 14 amino acids long. The DNA of the CDR3 is TGTGCCTGTGACACCATTACTGGGACAGCACAACCCTTCTTT. Protein sequence: CACDTITGTAQPFF.

This clone was observed a few times. A single base is all that separates this from a far larger clone, so a read error is likely. Other nucleotide sequences from this sample produce the same CDR3. The chain joins TRAV38-2/DV8 to TRDJ1; D perhaps matches TRDD3 (6 bases). The V end was cut by 5 bases, the J end by 0 bases, with 14 bases between. This CDR3 region has 15 residues. The germline CDR1 and CDR2 sequences are TSESDYY and QEAYKQQN. CDR3 in DNA: TGTGCTTATAGTGCAGGGGGACCGTACACCGATAAACTCATCTTT. Residues: CAYSAGGPYTDKLIF.

This clone was seen a few times. Translating this DNA gives a protein that differs at residue 5 from the TCRdb one, which belongs to a much larger clone; a read error is likely, and the protein shown is this translation. The chain joins TRDV2 to TRDJ3; TRDD3 agrees at 9 bases. V lost 3 bases to trimming and J lost 0 bases; unmatched junction nucleotides: 17. CDR3 length: 22 amino acids. Germline values: CDR1 GEAIGNYY, CDR2 EKD. DNA of the CDR3: TGTGCCTGTGACGCACGAGTTTTTACTGGGGGACCAAGCTCCTGGGACACCCGACAGATGTTTTTC. This encodes CACDARVFTGGPSSWDTRQMFF.

This clone was found many times. This DNA's translation and the protein TCRdb lists, from a much larger clone, do not match at residue 4, likely due to a read error; the protein shown is translated from the DNA. The gene calls are TRDV1 and TRDJ1; TRDD3 aligns across 11 bases. No J gene is reported in TCRdb; it was inferred here by comparing the DNA with germline. Per germline, CDR1 TSWWSYY and CDR2 QGS. The CDR3 totals 20 residues. CDR3 residues: CALRELSIRVMGDTSRKLIF. The CDR3 DNA sequence: TGTGCTCTTAGGGAACTTTCTATCCGGGTGATGGGGGATACGAGCCGAAAACTCATCTTT.

This clone was counted a few times. Only one base separates this from a far larger clonotype, so it likely reflects a read error. Additional DNA sequences in this sample encode the identical CDR3. Written as DNA, the CDR3 is TGTGCCTGTGACACCGGGAGTTTGTATCGACTAGGGGATTTGGAATACACCGATAAACTCATCTTT. As protein: CACDTGSLYRLGDLEYTDKLIF. The chain employs TRDV2 and TRDJ1, with D maybe TRDD3 (6 bases). TCRdb records no J gene; here it was assigned by comparing the DNA to germline. Trimming removed 0 bases from V and 0 bases from J, with 31 bases in between. CDR1 GEAIGNYY and CDR2 EKD come from the germline V gene. The length of the CDR3 is 22 residues.